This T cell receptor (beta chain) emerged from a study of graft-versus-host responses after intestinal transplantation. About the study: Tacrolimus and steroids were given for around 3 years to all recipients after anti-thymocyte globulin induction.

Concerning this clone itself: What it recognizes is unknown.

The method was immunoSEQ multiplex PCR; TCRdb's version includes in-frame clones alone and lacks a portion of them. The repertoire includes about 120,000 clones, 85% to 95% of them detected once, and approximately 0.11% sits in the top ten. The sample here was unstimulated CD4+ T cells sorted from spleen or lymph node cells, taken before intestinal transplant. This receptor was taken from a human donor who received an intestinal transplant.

Written as DNA, the CDR3 is TGTGCCAGCAGTGAGGTCCCCACAGATACGCAGTATTTT. This translates into CASSEVPTDTQYF. This sequence joins TRBV6-1 and TRBJ2-3, with unresolved D. The V gene lost 3 bases and the J gene lost 2 bases, with 6 bases spanning the gap. Germline V gives CDR1 MNHNS, CDR2 SASEGT. The CDR3 runs 13 residues.